These T cell receptor beta chains were read from a single sample in a study of graft-versus-host responses after intestinal transplantation. Clones were read by immunoSEQ multiplex PCR, and TCRdb kept only the in-frame ones, dropping some. The data show approximately 15,000 clones, approximately 33% seen once. The starting material was alloreactive CD4+ T cells from a mixed lymphocyte reaction culture, obtained before intestinal transplant. The source of these receptors is a human patient who received an intestinal transplant. The CDR3 runs from the conserved cysteine through the conserved F or W. D genes are given only for firm matches. Size values are once, few and many counts, or a class for expanded clones, and some rows have none.

V gene	clone size	D gene	J gene	CDR3 DNA	CDR3 protein
TRBV11-3	few	TRBD2	TRBJ2-7	TGTGCCAGCAGCCCCTTACTAGCGGGAACCTACGAGCAGTACTTC	CASSPLLAGTYEQYF
TRBV27	few	.	TRBJ2-3	TGTGCCAGCAGGAAATGGGGGCCCGGCGCGGGAATCGCAGATACGCAGTATTTT	CASRKWGPGAGIADTQYF
TRBV4-1	.	.	TRBJ2-3	TGCGCCAGCAGCCCAGGGTTTTTCACAGATACGCAGTATTTT	CASSPGFFTDTQYF
TRBV25-1	.	.	TRBJ2-7	TGTGCCAGCAGCCAGGGACCGGGACGAGCGGAGCAGTACTTC	CASSQGPGRAEQYF
TRBV20-1	.	.	TRBJ1-6	TGCAGTGTCGGACTTAATTCACCCCTCCACTTT	CSVGLNSPLHF
TRBV6-5	few	TRBD1	TRBJ2-3	TGTGCCAGCAGTACAGGGACAGGCAAACCAGATACGCAGTATTTT	CASSTGTGKPDTQYF
TRBV6-6	.	TRBD1	TRBJ2-3	TGTGCCAGCAGTACAGGGACAGGCAAACCAGATACGCAGTATTTT	CASSTGTGKPDTQYF
TRBV7-9	few	.	TRBJ2-5	TGTGCCAGCAGCTTCATACAGACTAGGCGAGGGGAGACCCAGTACTTC	CASSFIQTRRGETQYF
TRBV6-5	.	.	TRBJ1-2	TGTGCCACCCGTTCACCGGGAGGGGGCTATGGCTACACCTTC	CATRSPGGGYGYTF
TRBV5-4	.	.	TRBJ1-1	TGTGCCAGCAGCTTGTTCGGGGGACCGGAATTGAACACTGAAGCTTTCTTT	CASSLFGGPELNTEAFF
TRBV5-1	few	.	TRBJ1-1	TGCGCCAGCAGCTTGGGAGCAGGGAACACTGAAGCTTTCTTT	CASSLGAGNTEAFF
TRBV5-1	.	TRBD2	TRBJ2-7	TGCGCCAGCACCCAGTCCGGGGGGAGCTCCTACGAGCAGTACTTC	CASTQSGGSSYEQYF
TRBV5-4	.	.	TRBJ1-3	TGTGCCAGCAGCTTGGATTTGGGGGCTGGAAACACCATATATTTT	CASSLDLGAGNTIYF
TRBV19	.	.	TRBJ2-2	TGTGCCAGTAGTCCTAGGACGACCTTTGAACACCGGGGAGCTGTTTTT	CASSPRTTFEHRGAVF
TRBV18	.	TRBD2	TRBJ2-1	TGTGCCAGCTCACCACCTGGGGGGGAGCCGAACTACAATGAGCAGTTCTTC	CASSPPGGEPNYNEQFF
TRBV5-1	few	.	TRBJ2-7	TGCGCCAGCAGCTTGGGATGGACTCGGGACTACGAGCAGTACTTC	CASSLGWTRDYEQYF
TRBV6-6	few	.	TRBJ2-7	TGTGCCAGCAGTCTACCACTCCCGGGGGAGCAGTACTTC	CASSLPLPGEQYF
TRBV5-1	.	TRBD1	TRBJ2-3	TGCGCCAGCAGCCCATGGACAGGGGTCACAGATACGCAGTATTTT	CASSPWTGVTDTQYF
TRBV5-4	once	TRBD2	TRBJ2-5	TGTGCCAGCAGCTTGGTCGGGGGGGCGCGCTCCCAAAGGGAGACCCAGTACTTC	CASSLVGGARSQRETQYF
TRBV6-6	few	.	TRBJ1-2	TGTGCCAGCAGCCCTCCTGACTGGTACGATGGCTACACCTTC	CASSPPDWYDGYTF
TRBV4-3	.	TRBD1	TRBJ1-5	TGCGCCAGCAGCCCCGCTAACCGGGACAGAAATCAGCCCCAGCATTTT	CASSPANRDRNQPQHF
TRBV4-1	once	TRBD2	TRBJ2-3	TGCGCCAGCAGCGACCTAGCGGGAGGGAACACAGATACGCAGTATTTT	CASSDLAGGNTDTQYF
TRBV30	.	.	TRBJ2-5	TGTGCCTGGAGTGTAGGTCAAGAGACCCAGTACTTC	CAWSVGQETQYF
TRBV19	medium-sized	TRBD1	TRBJ2-7	TGTGCCAGTAGTAGTACCGGGACAGGAACCTACGAGCAGTACTTC	CASSSTGTGTYEQYF
TRBV19	.	.	TRBJ1-4	TGTGCCAGCGGGACTTGGACAGCGTTAAATGAAAAACTGTTTTTT	CASGTWTALNEKLFF
TRBV5-1	.	TRBD2	TRBJ2-5	TGCGCCAGCAGCTTACTAGCGGGAGGGCCGGAGACCCAGTACTTC	CASSLLAGGPETQYF
TRBV6-1	few	TRBD2	TRBJ2-7	TGTGCCAGCAGTCCCACCAGCGGGGGCTACGAGCAGTACTTC	CASSPTSGGYEQYF
TRBV18	.	TRBD2	TRBJ2-1	TGTGCCAGCTCCCCTTTAGCGGGAGTAGGGTACAATGAGCAGTTCTTC	CASSPLAGVGYNEQFF
TRBV6-5	.	.	TRBJ1-4	TGTGCCAGCAGTGAAGGCCCAGATGAAAAACTGTTTTTT	CASSEGPDEKLFF